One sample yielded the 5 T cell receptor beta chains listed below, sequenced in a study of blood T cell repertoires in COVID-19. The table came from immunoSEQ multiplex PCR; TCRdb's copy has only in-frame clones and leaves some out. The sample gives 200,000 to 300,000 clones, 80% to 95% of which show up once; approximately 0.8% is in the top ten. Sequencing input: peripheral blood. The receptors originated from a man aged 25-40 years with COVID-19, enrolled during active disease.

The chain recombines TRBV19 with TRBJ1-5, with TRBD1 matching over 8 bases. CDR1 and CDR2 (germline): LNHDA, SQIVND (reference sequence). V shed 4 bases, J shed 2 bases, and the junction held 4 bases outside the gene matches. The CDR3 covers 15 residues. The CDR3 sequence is CASSTGQGGNQPQHF. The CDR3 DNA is TGTGCCAGTAGTACAGGACAGGGTGGCAATCAGCCCCAGCATTTT.

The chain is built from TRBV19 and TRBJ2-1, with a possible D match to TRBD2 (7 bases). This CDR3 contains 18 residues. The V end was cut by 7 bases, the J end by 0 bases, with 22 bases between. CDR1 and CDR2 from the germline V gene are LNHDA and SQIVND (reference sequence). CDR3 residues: CASTRRGGGGSSYNEQFF. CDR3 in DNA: TGTGCCAGTACCCGCCGGGGAGGGGGTGGGAGCTCCTACAATGAGCAGTTCTTC.

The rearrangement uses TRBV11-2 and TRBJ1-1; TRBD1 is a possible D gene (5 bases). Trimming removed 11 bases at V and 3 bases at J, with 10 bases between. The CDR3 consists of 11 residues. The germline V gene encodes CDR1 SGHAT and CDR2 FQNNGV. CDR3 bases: TGTGCCTCTCAGGGTTACACTGAAGCTTTCTTT. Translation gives CASQGYTEAFF.

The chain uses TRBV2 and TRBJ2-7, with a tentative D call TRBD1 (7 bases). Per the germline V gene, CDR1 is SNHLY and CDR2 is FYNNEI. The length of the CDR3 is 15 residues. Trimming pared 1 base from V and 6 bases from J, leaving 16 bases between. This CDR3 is CASSEGQGGLAEQYF. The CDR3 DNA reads TGTGCCAGCAGTGAAGGGCAGGGGGGTCTTGCCGAGCAGTACTTC.

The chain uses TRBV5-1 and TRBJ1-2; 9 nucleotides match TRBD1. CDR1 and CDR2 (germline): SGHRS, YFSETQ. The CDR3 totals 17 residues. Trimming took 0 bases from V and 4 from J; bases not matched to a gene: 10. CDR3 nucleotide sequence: TGCGCCAGCAGCTTGGATCCGGGACAGGGAACCCCCTATGGCTACACCTTC. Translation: CASSLDPGQGTPYGYTF.